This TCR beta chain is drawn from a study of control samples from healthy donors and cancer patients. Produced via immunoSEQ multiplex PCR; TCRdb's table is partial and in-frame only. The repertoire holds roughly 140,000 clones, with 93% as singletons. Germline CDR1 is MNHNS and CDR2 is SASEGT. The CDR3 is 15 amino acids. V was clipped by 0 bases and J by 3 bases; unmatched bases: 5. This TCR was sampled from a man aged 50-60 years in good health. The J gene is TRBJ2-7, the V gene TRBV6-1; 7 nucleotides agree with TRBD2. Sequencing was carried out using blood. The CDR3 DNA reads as TGTGCCAGCAGTGAAGCCTCCGGGGGGATCTACGAGCAGTACTTC. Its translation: CASSEASGGIYEQYF.